The T cell receptor (beta chain) under discussion was sequenced for a study of cytomegalovirus exposure and HLA in healthy donors. Study outcomes and limitations: Donor immune exposure was known only as CMV serostatus.

Germline V gene data show CDR1 as MNHNY and CDR2 as SVGAGI (reference sequence). The CDR3 loop spans 15 amino acids. V shed 2 bases and J shed 5 bases, with 16 bases lying between them. Comments on this clone: The antigen remains undetermined.

Both 60 Vbeta primers and 13 Jbeta primers went into the PCR. Sequencing was performed with immunoSEQ multiplex PCR; in TCRdb, only in-frame clones are kept and a portion is missing. The sample is made up of tens of thousands of clones, and the top ten hold less than 0.6% of it. The TCR comes from a man aged 45-60 years in good health and CMV-seronegative. Source material: PBMCs. The chain is built from TRBV6-6 and TRBJ2-7; tentatively, D is TRBD1 (6 bases). CDR3 loop: CASSYPRQALDEQYF. The CDR3, as DNA: TGTGCCAGCAGTTACCCTCGACAGGCTTTAGACGAGCAGTACTTC.